These 7 T cell receptor beta chains came from one sample sequenced in a study of persistence of HIV-infected CD4 T cells. Lysates of CMV-infected fibroblasts at around 9.9 ug/mL stimulated these cells. Memory cells lacking CD40L and CD69 with high CD45RO were sorted. The immunoSEQ assay was version 4, run in survey mode. Sequencing was performed with immunoSEQ multiplex PCR; in TCRdb, only in-frame clones are kept and a portion is missing. The profile shows 45,000 to 55,000 clones, around 75% of them singletons. These TCRs are of unknown antigen specificity. Source: CD4+ T cells sorted from PBMCs after roughly 18-hour stimulation, taken from a patient who received antiretroviral therapy. Source of these receptors: an adult man with HIV who was CMV-seropositive.

This clone was counted only a few times. The genes are TRBV6-5 and TRBJ2-7, with 13 bases matching TRBD2. After removal of 6 bases from V and 0 bases from J, the junction contained 2 bases not matched to a gene. The V gene's germline CDR1 is MNHEY and CDR2 SVGAGI. This CDR3 is 15 amino acids long. The CDR3 region is CASSRTSGSSYEQYF. DNA for the CDR3: TGTGCCAGCAGCCGGACTAGCGGGAGCTCCTACGAGCAGTACTTC.

CDR3 protein: CAWSGGEQYF. Here the CDR3 DNA reads TGTGCCTGGAGTGGGGGGGAGCAGTACTTC. This chain links TRBV30 with TRBJ2-7; D tentatively reads TRBD1 or TRBD2 (5 bases each). CDR3 length: 10 residues. The germline V gene has CDR1 GTSNPN and CDR2 SVGIG (reference sequence). V lost 1 base, J lost 7 bases, and 5 bases lay in between.

The gene calls are TRBV6-6 and TRBJ1-1; D gene uncertain. V was trimmed by 0 bases and J by 6 bases, leaving 8 bases between them. The CDR3 is made up of 13 amino acids. Germline CDR1 is MNHNY and CDR2 is SVGAGI (reference sequence). CDR3 DNA sequence: TGTGCCAGCAGTTACTCGTACGCTGCTGAAGCTTTCTTT. This translates into CASSYSYAAEAFF.

V usage is TRBV1 and J usage is TRBJ1-2. TRBV1 is labeled a pseudogene. The CDR3 runs to 15 residues. The DNA for the CDR3 is TGCACCAGCAGCCAATCGCTGGGAGGGACTTATGGCTACACCTTC. Protein product: CTSSQSLGGTYGYTF.

The chain has TRBV30 and TRBJ2-5; D call uncertain. Germline assignment: CDR1 GTSNPN and CDR2 SVGIG (reference sequence). Trimming removed 5 bases at V and 5 bases at J, with 15 bases between. The CDR3 is 13 residues long. CDR3 sequence: CAWLRPGTETQYF. The CDR3 nucleotides read TGTGCCTGGTTAAGGCCGGGCACGGAGACCCAGTACTTC.

V is TRBV19 and J is TRBJ1-2; 10 nucleotides agree with TRBD1. The germline CDR1 and CDR2 sequences are LNHDA and SQIVND (reference sequence). After removal of 5 bases from V and 7 bases from J, the junction contained 10 bases not matched to a gene. This CDR3 contains 15 residues. CDR3 sequence (DNA): TGTGCCAGTAGTGCTTCCGGGACAGGGGTGGCTGGCTACACCTTC. Translating it yields CASSASGTGVAGYTF.

This chain uses TRBV3-1 (or the pseudogene TRBV3-2) with TRBJ1-2; weak D call: TRBD1 (6 bases). The CDR3 spans 16 residues. V shed 0 bases and J shed 2 bases, with 13 bases lying between them. Germline V gene sequence: CDR1 LGHDT, CDR2 YNNKEL (reference sequence). The CDR3 DNA reads TGTGCCAGCAGCCAAGATATAGTACAGGGCAACTATGGCTACACCTTC. Its translation is CASSQDIVQGNYGYTF.